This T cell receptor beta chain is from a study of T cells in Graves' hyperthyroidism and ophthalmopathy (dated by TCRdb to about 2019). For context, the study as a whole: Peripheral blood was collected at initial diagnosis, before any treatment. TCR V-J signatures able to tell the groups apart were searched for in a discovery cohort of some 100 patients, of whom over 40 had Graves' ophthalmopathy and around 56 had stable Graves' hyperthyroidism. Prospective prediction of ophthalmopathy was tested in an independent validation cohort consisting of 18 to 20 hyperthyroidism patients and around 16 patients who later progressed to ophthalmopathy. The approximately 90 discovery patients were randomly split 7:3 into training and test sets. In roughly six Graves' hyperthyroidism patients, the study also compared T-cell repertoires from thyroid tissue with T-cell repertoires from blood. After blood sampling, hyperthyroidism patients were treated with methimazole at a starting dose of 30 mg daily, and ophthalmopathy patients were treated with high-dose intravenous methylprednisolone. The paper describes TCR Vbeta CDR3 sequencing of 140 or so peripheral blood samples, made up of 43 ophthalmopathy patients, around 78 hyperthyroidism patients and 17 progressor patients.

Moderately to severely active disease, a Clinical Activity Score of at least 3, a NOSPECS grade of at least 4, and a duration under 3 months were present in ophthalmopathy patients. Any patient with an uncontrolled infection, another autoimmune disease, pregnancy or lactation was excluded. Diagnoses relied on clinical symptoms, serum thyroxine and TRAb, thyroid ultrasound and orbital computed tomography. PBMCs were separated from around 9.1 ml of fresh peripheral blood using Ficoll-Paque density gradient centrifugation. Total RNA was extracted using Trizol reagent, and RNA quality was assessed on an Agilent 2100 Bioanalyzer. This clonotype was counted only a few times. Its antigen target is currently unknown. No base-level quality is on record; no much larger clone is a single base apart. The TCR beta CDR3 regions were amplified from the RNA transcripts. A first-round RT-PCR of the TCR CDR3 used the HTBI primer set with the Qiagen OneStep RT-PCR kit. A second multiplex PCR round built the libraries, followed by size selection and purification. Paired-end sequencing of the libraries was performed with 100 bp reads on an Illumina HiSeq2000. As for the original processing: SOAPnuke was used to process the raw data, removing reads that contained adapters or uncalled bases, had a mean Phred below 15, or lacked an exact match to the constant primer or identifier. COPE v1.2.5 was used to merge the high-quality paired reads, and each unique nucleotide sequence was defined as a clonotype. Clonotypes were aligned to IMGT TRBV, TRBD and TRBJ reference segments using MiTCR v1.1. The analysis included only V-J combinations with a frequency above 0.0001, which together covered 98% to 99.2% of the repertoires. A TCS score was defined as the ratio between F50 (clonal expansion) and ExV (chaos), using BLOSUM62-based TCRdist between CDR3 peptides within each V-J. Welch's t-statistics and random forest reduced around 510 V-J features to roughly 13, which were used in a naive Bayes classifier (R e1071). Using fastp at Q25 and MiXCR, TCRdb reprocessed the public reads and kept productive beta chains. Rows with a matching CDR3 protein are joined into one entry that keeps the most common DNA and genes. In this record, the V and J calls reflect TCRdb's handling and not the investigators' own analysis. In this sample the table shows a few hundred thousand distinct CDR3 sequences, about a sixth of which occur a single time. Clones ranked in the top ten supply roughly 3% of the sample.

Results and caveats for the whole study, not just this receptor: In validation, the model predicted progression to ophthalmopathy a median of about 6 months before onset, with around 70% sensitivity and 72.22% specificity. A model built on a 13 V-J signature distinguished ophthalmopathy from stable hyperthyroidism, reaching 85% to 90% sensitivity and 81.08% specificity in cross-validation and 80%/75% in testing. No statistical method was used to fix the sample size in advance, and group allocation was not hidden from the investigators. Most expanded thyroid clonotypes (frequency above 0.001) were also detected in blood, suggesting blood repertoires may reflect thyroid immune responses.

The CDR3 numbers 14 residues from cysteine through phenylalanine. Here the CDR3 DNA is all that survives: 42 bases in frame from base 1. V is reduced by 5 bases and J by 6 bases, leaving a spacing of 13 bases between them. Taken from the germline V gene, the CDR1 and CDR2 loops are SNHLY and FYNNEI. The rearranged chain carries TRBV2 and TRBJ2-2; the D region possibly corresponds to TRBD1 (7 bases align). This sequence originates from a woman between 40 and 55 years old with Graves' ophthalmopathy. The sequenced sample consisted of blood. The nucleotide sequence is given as TGTGCCAGCAGTTGGACAGGAGGGGCCGGGGAGCTGTTTTTT. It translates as CASSWTGGAGELFF.